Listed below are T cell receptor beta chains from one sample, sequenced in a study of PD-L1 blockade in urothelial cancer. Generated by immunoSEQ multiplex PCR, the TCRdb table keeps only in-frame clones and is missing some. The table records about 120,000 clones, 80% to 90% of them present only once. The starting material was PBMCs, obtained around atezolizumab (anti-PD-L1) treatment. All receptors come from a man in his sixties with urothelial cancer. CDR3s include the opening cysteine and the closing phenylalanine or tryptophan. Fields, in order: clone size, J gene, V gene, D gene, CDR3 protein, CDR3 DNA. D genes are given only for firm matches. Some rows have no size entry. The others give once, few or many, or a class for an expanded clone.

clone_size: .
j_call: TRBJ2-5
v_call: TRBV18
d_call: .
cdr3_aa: CASSPPWQGGETQYF
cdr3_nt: TGTGCCAGCTCACCACCGTGGCAGGGAGGTGAGACCCAGTACTTC

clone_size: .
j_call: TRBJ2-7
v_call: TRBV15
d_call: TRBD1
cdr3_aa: CATSRDRGTGIYEQYF
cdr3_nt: TGTGCCACCAGCAGAGATCGGGGGACAGGGATCTACGAGCAGTACTTC

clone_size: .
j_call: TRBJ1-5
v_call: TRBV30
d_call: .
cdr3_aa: CAWSIGWGQPQHF
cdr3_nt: TGTGCCTGGAGTATCGGATGGGGCCAGCCCCAGCATTTT

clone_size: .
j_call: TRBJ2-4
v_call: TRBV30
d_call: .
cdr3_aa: CAWERSTVAKNIQYF
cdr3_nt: TGTGCCTGGGAGCGTTCGACGGTAGCCAAAAACATTCAGTACTTC

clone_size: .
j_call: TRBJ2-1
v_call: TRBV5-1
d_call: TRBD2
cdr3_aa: CASRTSGTSGSDEQFF
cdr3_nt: TGCGCCAGCAGAACTTCCGGGACTAGCGGGAGCGATGAGCAGTTCTTC

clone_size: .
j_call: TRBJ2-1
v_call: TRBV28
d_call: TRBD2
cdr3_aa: CASSLTSGSSYNEQFF
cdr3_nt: TGTGCCAGCAGTTTAACTAGCGGGAGTTCCTACAATGAGCAGTTCTTC

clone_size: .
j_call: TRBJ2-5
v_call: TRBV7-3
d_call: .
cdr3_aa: CASSLEGGPQETQYF
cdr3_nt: TGTGCCAGCAGCTTAGAGGGGGGGCCCCAAGAGACCCAGTACTTC

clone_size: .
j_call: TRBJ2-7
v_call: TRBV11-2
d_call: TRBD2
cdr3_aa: CASSLIRGRAAYEQYF
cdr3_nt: TGTGCCAGCAGCTTAATCCGCGGGAGGGCCGCCTACGAGCAGTACTTC

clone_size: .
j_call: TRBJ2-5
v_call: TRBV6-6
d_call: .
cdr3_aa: CASRRKQETQYF
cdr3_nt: TGTGCCAGCAGGAGAAAACAAGAGACCCAGTACTTC

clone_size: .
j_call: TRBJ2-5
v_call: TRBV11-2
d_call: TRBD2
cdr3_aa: CASSPGTSGPQETQYF
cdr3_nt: TGTGCCAGCAGCCCCGGGACTAGCGGTCCCCAAGAGACCCAGTACTTC

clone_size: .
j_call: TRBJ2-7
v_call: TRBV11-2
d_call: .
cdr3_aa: CASSLAGDWYEQYF
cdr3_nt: TGTGCCAGCAGCTTAGCGGGAGATTGGTACGAGCAGTACTTC

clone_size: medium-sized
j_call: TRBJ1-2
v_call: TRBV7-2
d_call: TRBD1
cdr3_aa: CASSFEPTGQGAEGYTF
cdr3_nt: TGTGCCAGCAGCTTTGAACCTACGGGACAGGGGGCCGAAGGCTACACCTTC